The entry below describes one TCR beta chain. In the original processing: Amplified reference gene primers provided the basis for estimating nucleated cell counts. Libraries were prepared by immunoSEQ multiplex PCR; TCRdb keeps only in-frame clonotypes and omits some of them. That table gives V, J and clone size, and the DNA gave D and trimming. The data contain about 49,000 clones, over 70% of them singletons. The data originate from a study of blood T cell repertoires in COVID-19. About the study: Samples came from the United States, Italy and Spain, spanning acute and convalescent COVID-19.

The germline gives CDR1 PRHDT, CDR2 FYEKMQ (reference sequence). With 5 bases removed from V and 0 bases from J, the gap between germline ends came to 15 bases. This CDR3 is built from 16 residues. This clonotype was sampled from a human donor in a cohort sampled during active COVID-19. The chain recombines TRBV13 with TRBJ2-3; a weak D match, TRBD1 (6 bases). Sequencing was performed on peripheral blood. The CDR3 sequence: CASSPTGSASTDTQYF. CDR3 in DNA: TGTGCCAGCAGCCCAACAGGGTCAGCTAGCACAGATACGCAGTATTTT.